The 5 T cell receptor beta chains presented below share a single source sample, sequenced in a study of identical twins. TCRdb redid the calling of the 5' RACE reads with MiXCR, one entry per CDR3 protein. This repertoire shows 400,000 or so distinct CDR3 sequences, roughly 9% found once; its top ten account for 7.5% to 9.5%. The sequencing input was naive T cells sorted from blood. These receptors were obtained from a woman aged 50 to 65 in good health.

This sequence joins TRBV11-2 and TRBJ2-4, with D uncertain. From germline, CDR1 is SGHAT and CDR2 FQNNGV. This CDR3 is built from 12 residues. V was trimmed by 8 bases and J by 6 bases, leaving 11 bases between them. In nucleotides, the CDR3 is TGTGCCAGCGCAAGGTTAGGAAACATTCAGTACTTC. Its translation: CASARLGNIQYF. The whole variable domain, remainder taken from reference TRBV11-2 and TRBJ2-4, is EAGVAQSPRYKIIEKRQSVAFWCNPISGHATLYWYQQILGQGPKLLIQFQNNGVVDDSQLPKDRFSAERLKGVDSTLKIQPAKLEDSAVYLCASARLGNIQYFGAGTRLSVL.

There are a few counts of this clonotype. The CDR3 spells CAISAGDIQYF. CDR3 sequence (DNA): TGTGCCATCAGTGCGGGGGACATTCAGTACTTC. The chain has TRBV10-3 and TRBJ2-4; possibly TRBD2 for D (6 bases). The V gene lost 4 bases and the J gene lost 8 bases, with 6 bases spanning the gap. CDR1 and CDR2 (germline): ENHRY, SYGVKD. The CDR3 loop spans 11 amino acids.

The rearrangement links TRBV9 to TRBJ2-3; D is possibly TRBD2 (5 bases). Trimming took off 0 bases at V and 2 bases at J, with 7 bases between the two ends. The V gene's germline CDR1 is SGDLS and CDR2 YYNGEE. The CDR3 is 14 residues long. As DNA, the CDR3 is TGTGCCAGCAGCGTAGGCGGGTCCACAGATACGCAGTATTTT. Translation: CASSVGGSTDTQYF.

The chain links TRBV7-2 to TRBJ2-3; D remains ambiguous. Germline V CDR1 and CDR2: SGHTA, FQGNSA. The CDR3 is made up of 14 amino acids. V lost 6 bases and J lost 7, with 17 bases in between. The CDR3 loop is CASSQPGDLNTQYF. CDR3 bases: TGTGCCAGCAGTCAACCGGGCGACCTAAATACGCAGTATTTT.

This clonotype has more than one count but fewer than ten. The chain is built from TRBV4-1 and TRBJ2-7; D not certain. Per the germline V gene, CDR1 is MGHRA and CDR2 is YSYEKL. Trimming shortened V by 0 bases and J by 4 bases, and 13 bases separated the two germline ends. The CDR3 is 15 residues long. The CDR3 DNA is TGCGCCAGCAGCCAAGATCAGGCCGGGTCGTACGAGCAGTACTTC. It translates to CASSQDQAGSYEQYF.